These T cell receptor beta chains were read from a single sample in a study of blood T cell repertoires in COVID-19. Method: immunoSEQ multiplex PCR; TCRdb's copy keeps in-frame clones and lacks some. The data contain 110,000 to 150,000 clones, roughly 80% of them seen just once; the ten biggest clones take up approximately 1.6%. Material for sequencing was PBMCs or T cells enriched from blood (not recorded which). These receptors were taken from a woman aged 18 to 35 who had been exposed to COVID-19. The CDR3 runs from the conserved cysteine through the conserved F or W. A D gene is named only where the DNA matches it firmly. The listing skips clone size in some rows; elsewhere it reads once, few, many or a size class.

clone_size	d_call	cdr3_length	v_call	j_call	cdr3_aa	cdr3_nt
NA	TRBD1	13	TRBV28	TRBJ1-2	CASSGRGQGGYTF	TGTGCCAGCAGTGGCAGGGGGCAGGGGGGCTACACCTTC
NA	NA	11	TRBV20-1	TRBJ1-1	CSAPRGSEAFF	TGCAGTGCTCCCCGGGGGTCTGAAGCTTTCTTT
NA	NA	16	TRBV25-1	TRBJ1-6	CASPVPDRPYNSPLHF	TGTGCCAGCCCCGTCCCTGACAGACCCTATAATTCACCCCTCCACTTT
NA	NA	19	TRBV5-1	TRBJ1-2	CASSLAPTDIGRGGDGYTF	TGCGCCAGCAGCTTGGCTCCAACAGACATCGGGAGGGGGGGCGATGGCTACACCTTC
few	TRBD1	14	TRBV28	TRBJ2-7	CASSLLTGPYEQYF	TGTGCCAGCAGTCTCCTGACAGGGCCCTACGAGCAGTACTTC
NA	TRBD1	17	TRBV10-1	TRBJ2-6	CASSPGTEYSGANVLTF	TGCGCCAGCAGCCCCGGGACAGAGTACTCTGGGGCCAACGTCCTGACTTTC
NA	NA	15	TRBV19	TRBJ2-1	CASSPFGGSYNEQFF	TGTGCCAGTAGCCCATTCGGGGGCTCCTACAATGAGCAGTTCTTC
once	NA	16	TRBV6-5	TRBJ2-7	CASSYIPPGGSWEQYF	TGTGCCAGCAGTTACATTCCCCCCGGGGGATCATGGGAGCAGTACTTC
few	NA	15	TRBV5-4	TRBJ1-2	CASSLYTGKDYGYTF	TGTGCCAGCAGCTTGTACACAGGGAAGGACTATGGCTACACCTTC
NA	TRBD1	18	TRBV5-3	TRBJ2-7	CARSVNLLTGQGAYEQYF	TGTGCCAGAAGCGTGAACCTACTAACGGGACAGGGGGCTTACGAGCAGTACTTC
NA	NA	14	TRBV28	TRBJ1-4	CASSSRYSNEKLFF	TGTGCCAGCAGTTCCAGGTATTCTAATGAAAAACTGTTTTTT
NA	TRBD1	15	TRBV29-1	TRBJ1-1	CSVGDSGSPNTEAFF	TGCAGCGTTGGGGACAGTGGGTCCCCGAACACTGAAGCTTTCTTT
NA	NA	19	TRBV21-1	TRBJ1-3	CASSKPGQGEKYSGNTIYF	TGTGCCAGCAGCAAACCGGGACAGGGGGAGAAGTACTCTGGAAACACCATATATTTT
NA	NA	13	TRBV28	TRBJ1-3	CASSSGDGNTIYF	TGTGCCAGCAGTTCAGGGGACGGAAACACCATATATTTT
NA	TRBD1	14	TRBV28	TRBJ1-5	CASSQGQGNQPQHF	TGTGCCAGCAGTCAAGGACAGGGGAATCAGCCCCAGCATTTT
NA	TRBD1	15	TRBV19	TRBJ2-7	CAGLQDRASSYEQYF	TGTGCCGGCCTTCAGGACAGGGCAAGCTCCTACGAGCAGTACTTC
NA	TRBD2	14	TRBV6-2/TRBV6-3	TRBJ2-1	CASSYAGGPGEQFF	TGTGCCAGCAGTTACGCGGGAGGGCCGGGGGAGCAGTTCTTC
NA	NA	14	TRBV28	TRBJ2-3	CASSSSGVTDTQYF	TGTGCCAGCAGTTCATCGGGGGTAACGGATACGCAGTATTTT
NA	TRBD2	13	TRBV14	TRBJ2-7	CASSFSGRPEQYF	TGTGCCAGCAGCTTTAGCGGGAGGCCGGAGCAGTACTTC
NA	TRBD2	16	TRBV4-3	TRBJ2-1	CASSQEVLRTSNEQFF	TGCGCCAGCAGCCAAGAAGTTCTTCGGACTAGCAATGAGCAGTTCTTC
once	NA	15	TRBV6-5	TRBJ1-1	CASIPTGIGWSEAFF	TGTGCCAGCATCCCAACGGGGATTGGTTGGTCTGAAGCTTTCTTT
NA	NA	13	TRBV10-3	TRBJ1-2	CAISVQGSYGYTF	TGTGCCATCAGTGTGCAGGGGAGCTATGGCTACACCTTC
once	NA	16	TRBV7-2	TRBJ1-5	CASSLGKRGSNQPQHF	TGTGCCAGCAGCTTAGGGAAAAGGGGTAGCAATCAGCCCCAGCATTTT
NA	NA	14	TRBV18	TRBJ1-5	CASSEGISNQPQHF	TGTGCCAGCTCAGAGGGCATTAGCAATCAGCCCCAGCATTTT
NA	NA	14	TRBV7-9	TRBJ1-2	CASSLTDTEARYTF	TGTGCCAGCAGCTTAACGGACACCGAGGCCCGCTACACCTTC
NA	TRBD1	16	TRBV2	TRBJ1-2	CASSASEGQAFGGYTF	TGTGCCAGCAGTGCATCGGAGGGACAGGCGTTTGGGGGCTACACCTTC
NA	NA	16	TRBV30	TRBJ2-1	CAWTVPGQSLYNEQFF	TGTGCCTGGACCGTCCCCGGACAGAGCCTCTACAATGAGCAGTTCTTC
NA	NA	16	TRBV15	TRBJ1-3	CATSRDIGGSGNTIYF	TGTGCCACCAGCAGAGATATAGGGGGCTCTGGAAACACCATATATTTT
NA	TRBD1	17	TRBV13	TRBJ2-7	CASSNHAGQGAWDEQYF	TGTGCCAGCAGCAATCACGCCGGACAGGGGGCTTGGGACGAGCAGTACTTC
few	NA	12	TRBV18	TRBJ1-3	CASSPLAGTIYF	TGTGCCAGCTCACCATTGGCGGGGACCATATATTTT
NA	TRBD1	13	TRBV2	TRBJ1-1	CASSRTGNTEAFF	TGTGCCAGCAGTCGGACAGGGAATACTGAAGCTTTCTTT
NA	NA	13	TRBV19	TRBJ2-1	CASSIEGRGEQFF	TGTGCCAGTAGTATAGAGGGGCGGGGTGAGCAGTTCTTC